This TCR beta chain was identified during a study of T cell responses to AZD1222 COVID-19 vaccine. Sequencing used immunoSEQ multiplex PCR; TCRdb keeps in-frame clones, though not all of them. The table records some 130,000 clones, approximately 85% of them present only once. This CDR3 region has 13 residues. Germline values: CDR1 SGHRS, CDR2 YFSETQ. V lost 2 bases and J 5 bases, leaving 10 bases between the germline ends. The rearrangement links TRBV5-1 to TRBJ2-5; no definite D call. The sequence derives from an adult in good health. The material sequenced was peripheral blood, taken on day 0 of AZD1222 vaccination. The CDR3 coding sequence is TGCGCCAGCAGCTTTCAATCGGTGGAGACCCAGTACTTC. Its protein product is CASSFQSVETQYF.